This T cell receptor (beta chain) was profiled in a study of Ad26.COV2.S vaccination and SARS-CoV-2 variants. The treatment: about 20 received Ad26.COV2.S at low or high dose, single or two shots; roughly five received placebo; per-sample allocation not given. The investigators took samples on day 63 after the first vaccine or placebo injection. An 18-55-year-old adult in Boston served as donor. Generated by immunoSEQ multiplex PCR, the TCRdb table keeps only in-frame clones and is missing some. Of 350,000 to 450,000 clones in the sample, about nine tenths are singletons; the top ten hold 3.4%. Study-level points and caveats: Vaccine and placebo groups showed comparable non-spike TCR breadth.

The CDR3 is made up of 17 amino acids. Trimming cost V 1 base and J 3 bases; bases outside gene matches: 13. A word on this clone: Antigen specificity is unknown.

The origin of this receptor is a person aged 18-60 years who received the Ad26.COV2.S COVID-19 vaccine or a placebo. This chain links TRBV5-7 with TRBJ2-7; 7 nucleotides agree with TRBD1. TRBV5-7 is sorted into the ORF group, with uncertain function. Sequences were derived from peripheral blood, sampled in a trial of Ad26.COV2.S vaccine versus placebo. The CDR3 here is CASSLRGQRVVGYEQYF. The CDR3 DNA reads as TGTGCCAGCAGCTTGAGGGGACAGAGGGTTGTTGGCTACGAGCAGTACTTC.